This T cell receptor (beta chain) is drawn from a study of circulating tumor DNA in untreated peripheral T-cell lymphoma listed by TCRdb under 2021. Background for the entire study: Serum samples were collected at baseline and serially during treatment to track circulating tumor DNA carrying tumor TCR clonotypes.

Library preparation employed the immunoSEQ multiplex PCR assay. Held by TCRdb, this immuneACCESS table contains in-frame sequences only and omits some clones. Under half of the omission traces to an unresolved V gene where checked; the cause of the rest is unknown. This sample has approximately 170 clones in its table, and around 86% of those were observed once. The ten largest clones represent 6.2% of the sample. General study outcomes and caveats: Among approximately 24 serially sampled patients, ctDNA clearance after two cycles was observed in about 36%, and a trend toward worse survival was observed with detectable ctDNA after therapy. Tumor-specific clonotypes were identified in 76% of patients, from about nine tenths of baseline tissues and approximately 70% of baseline serum samples. ctDNA persistence did not always predict relapse, since two patients whose ctDNA stayed persistently detectable after therapy remained in remission over 10 years of follow-up.

Note on this clone: Its antigen remains unidentified. No qualities accompany the bases; no much larger clone lies one base away.

The germline V gene (reference sequence) yields LNHDA for CDR1 and SQIVND for CDR2. Trimmed from V: 6 bases; trimmed from J: 2 bases; junction bases lacking a gene match: 6. The cysteine opens and the phenylalanine closes a CDR3 of 15 amino acids. Solely the CDR3 DNA is kept, with 45 bases framed from the first base. To monitor patients with peripheral T-cell lymphoma who were getting frontline treatment on a trial, the study applied next-generation sequencing to T-cell receptor sequences. Sequencing was done on a sample of cell-free DNA from blood serum. The chain is encoded by TRBV19 joined to TRBJ1-5, with 8 central nucleotides matching TRBD1. The clonotype comes from a human donor with peripheral T-cell lymphoma. This receptor carries the CDR3 CASSSGGEGNQPQHF. The sequenced DNA is TGTGCCAGTAGCTCAGGGGGCGAGGGCAATCAGCCCCAGCATTTT. Extended through the reference TRBV19 and TRBJ1-5 proteins, this CDR3 yields the full variable domain: DGGITQSPKYLFRKEGQNVTLSCEQNLNHDAMYWYRQDPGQGLRLIYYSQIVNDFQKGDIAEGYSVSREKKESFPLTVTSAQKNPTAFYLCASSSGGEGNQPQHFGDGTRLSIL.